Presented here are 27 T cell receptor beta chains from one specimen sequenced in a study of blood T cell repertoires in COVID-19. The data were produced by immunoSEQ multiplex PCR, yet TCRdb's version contains in-frame clones alone and is incomplete. Seen here are about 250,000 clones, about three quarters observed once, and the top ten hold 3.3%. Sequencing was performed on peripheral blood. The origin of the receptors is a woman older than 75 with acute or convalescent COVID-19.

CDR3 coding DNA: TGTGCCAGCATAGCTAGCGGGACGTACAATGAGCAGTTCTTC. Translated: CASIASGTYNEQFF. The chain joins TRBV2 to TRBJ2-1, with TRBD2 matching over 9 bases. Germline V lookup: CDR1 SNHLY, CDR2 FYNNEI. V lost 7 bases, J lost 4 bases, and 5 bases stayed unmatched. The CDR3 extends over 14 amino acids.

This chain joins TRBV6-5 and TRBJ1-2, with D possibly TRBD1 on 6 matching bases. CDR3 length: 16 residues. The V and J ends lost 0 bases and 7 bases respectively, with 18 bases between them. Germline V gives CDR1 MNHEY, CDR2 SVGAGI. The CDR3, as DNA: TGTGCCAGCAGTTACTCCCCTCCCGGGGAAGGGGGTGGCTACACCTTC. It is translated as CASSYSPPGEGGGYTF.

This chain joins TRBV5-1 and TRBJ2-5, with 8 bases lining up with TRBD2. The ends lost 2 bases at V and 5 bases at J; junction bases unmatched: 8. Germline lookup yields CDR1 SGHRS and CDR2 YFSETQ. The CDR3 has 15 amino acids. CDR3 coding DNA: TGCGCCAGCAGCTTACTCAGCGGGGGTTTGGAGACCCAGTACTTC. Encoded protein: CASSLLSGGLETQYF.

For the CDR3, the DNA is TGTGCCAGTAGTATAGGACAGACAAACATTCAGTACTTC. Residues: CASSIGQTNIQYF. The chain carries TRBV19 and TRBJ2-4; possibly TRBD1 for D (5 bases). V shed 1 base and J shed 6 bases, with 7 bases lying between them. The CDR3 loop spans 13 amino acids. Per germline, CDR1 LNHDA and CDR2 SQIVND (reference sequence).

This clone has only a few counts. The chain has TRBV7-9 and TRBJ2-1; D might be TRBD1 (5 bases). Germline CDR1 SEHNR, CDR2 FQNEAQ (reference sequence). V lost 2 bases and J lost 6, with 11 bases in between. CDR3 size: 14 residues. In DNA form, the CDR3 reads TGTGCCAGCAGCTTATGGCAGGGTGTCAATGAGCAGTTCTTC. It is translated as CASSLWQGVNEQFF. Using reference TRBV7-9 and TRBJ2-1 for the parts outside the CDR3, the full variable domain is DTGVSQNPRHKITKRGQNVTFRCDPISEHNRLYWYRQTLGQGPEFLTYFQNEAQLEKSRLLSDRFSAERPKGSFSTLEIQRTEQGDSAMYLCASSLWQGVNEQFFGPGTRLTVL.

The chain is built from TRBV12-5 and TRBJ2-7; D is unresolved. CDR1 and CDR2 (germline): LGHNT, FRNRAP. V shed 0 bases and J shed 2 bases, with 11 bases lying between them. There are 15 residues in the CDR3. CDR3 protein: CASGLVEQRAYEQYF. Here the CDR3 DNA reads TGTGCTAGTGGTTTGGTAGAACAACGGGCCTACGAGCAGTACTTC.

CDR3 sequence (DNA): TGCGCCAGCAGCTTGGAAGGGGGCGGCGGTGGCTACACCTTC. The encoded protein is CASSLEGGGGGYTF. The rearrangement uses TRBV5-1 and TRBJ1-2, with 7 bases identical to TRBD1. CDR1 is SGHRS, CDR2 YFSETQ, per germline. The CDR3 consists of 14 residues. V lost 0 bases to trimming and J lost 7 bases; unmatched junction nucleotides: 6.

This clone was counted a single time. This rearrangement joins TRBV4-1 to TRBJ2-3; 9 bases are shared with TRBD2. V lost 0 bases and J lost 3; bases outside the gene matches: 7. The CDR3 is 17 amino acids. Germline V gene sequence: CDR1 MGHRA, CDR2 YSYEKL. CDR3: CASSQEGAGGPTDTQYF. CDR3 nucleotides: TGCGCCAGCAGCCAAGAGGGCGCGGGGGGGCCAACAGATACGCAGTATTTT.

The rearrangement links TRBV7-2 to TRBJ1-6, with D perhaps matching TRBD1 (5 bases). CDR3 length: 13 residues. Germline lookup yields CDR1 SGHTA and CDR2 FQGNSA. V shed 6 bases and J shed 9 bases, with 12 bases lying between them. CDR3 sequence reads: CASRPRVGSPLHF. The CDR3 bases are TGTGCCAGCAGACCCAGGGTCGGTTCACCCCTCCACTTT.

The V gene is TRBV6-5, the J gene TRBJ2-5; 14 bases fit TRBD2. Germline-derived CDR1 and CDR2 are MNHEY and SVGAGI. The trim removed 0 bases at V and 6 bases at J, leaving 3 bases unmatched. This CDR3 spans 16 amino acids. The CDR3 sequence is CASSYSGLAGAKTQYF. The DNA for the CDR3 is TGTGCCAGCAGTTACTCGGGACTAGCGGGAGCGAAGACCCAGTACTTC.

The chain has TRBV7-9 and TRBJ2-3, with TRBD2 as a possible D gene (7 bases). The CDR3 spans 15 residues. V dropped 5 bases and J dropped 4 bases, with 16 bases sitting between them. Germline lookup yields CDR1 SEHNR and CDR2 FQNEAQ (reference sequence). CDR3 DNA: TGTGCCAGCAGCGGGCCGGGGGGCGCCGCAGATACGCAGTATTTT. Amino acids: CASSGPGGAADTQYF.

The V gene is TRBV7-9, the J gene TRBJ1-4; 8 bases align to TRBD1. The CDR3 has 17 residues. J gave up 5 bases and V 1 base, and 9 bases lay outside the gene matches. The germline CDR1 and CDR2 sequences are SEHNR and FQNEAQ (reference sequence). This CDR3 is CASSLVVGTGWNEKLFF. The CDR3 nucleotides are TGTGCCAGCAGCTTAGTAGTGGGGACAGGATGGAATGAAAAACTGTTTTTT. The full variable domain, in which reference TRBV7-9 and TRBJ1-4 provide the parts outside the CDR3, is DTGVSQNPRHKITKRGQNVTFRCDPISEHNRLYWYRQTLGQGPEFLTYFQNEAQLEKSRLLSDRFSAERPKGSFSTLEIQRTEQGDSAMYLCASSLVVGTGWNEKLFFGSGTQLSVL.

The rearrangement joins TRBV6-2 or TRBV6-3 to TRBJ2-5; D possibly corresponds to TRBD2 (5 bases). The CDR3 totals 12 residues. V was shortened by 4 bases and J by 5 bases, with 8 bases between the two germline ends. Germline CDR1 is MNHEY and CDR2 is SVGEGT. The CDR3 bases are TGTGCCAGCAGTTCCGGGGTCGAGACCCAGTACTTC. Its translation is CASSSGVETQYF.

The chain combines TRBV5-5 with TRBJ1-5, with D possibly TRBD1 on 6 matching bases. This CDR3 comprises 16 residues. Germline V CDR1 and CDR2: SGHKS, YYEKEE (reference sequence). V lost 0 bases, J lost 4 bases, and 14 bases lay in between. The chain's CDR3 is CASSLGGGVGNQPQHF. The CDR3 DNA reads as TGTGCCAGCAGCTTGGGAGGGGGGGTTGGAAATCAGCCCCAGCATTTT.

The rearrangement joins TRBV18 to TRBJ1-2; no definite D call. Germline V gene lookup returns CDR1 KGHSH and CDR2 LQKENI. The CDR3 sequence is 16 residues long. Trimming took off 3 bases at V and 0 bases at J, with 14 bases between the two ends. CDR3 DNA: TGTGCCAGCTCACCCGACGAGACTACAGCTAACTATGGCTACACCTTC. Its protein is CASSPDETTANYGYTF.

The chain employs TRBV19 and TRBJ1-4, with D uncertain. Germline V gene sequence: CDR1 LNHDA, CDR2 SQIVND (reference sequence). Between the trimmed V and J ends, which lost 10 bases and 0 bases, there was a span of 18 bases. CDR3 length: 16 amino acids. The CDR3 bases are TGTGCCACTAAGGTATCGGGGTCTGCAACTAATGAAAAACTGTTTTTT. As protein: CATKVSGSATNEKLFF.

V usage is TRBV4-2 and J usage is TRBJ1-2; TRBD1 is a possible D gene (5 bases). This CDR3 region has 16 residues. The V end lost 0 bases, the J end lost 5 bases, and 16 bases lay between the germline ends. Looked up from germline, CDR1 is LGHNA and CDR2 is YNFKEQ. The CDR3 nucleotides are TGTGCCAGCAGCCAAGAGCCAGGGTCGTCCCGATATGGCTACACCTTC. This translates into CASSQEPGSSRYGYTF.

The rearrangement joins TRBV13 to TRBJ2-3; 13 bases map to TRBD2. Germline loops: CDR1 PRHDT, CDR2 FYEKMQ (reference sequence). The length of the CDR3 is 21 residues. With 5 bases clipped from V and 0 bases from J, the junction kept 17 bases outside the gene matches. CDR3 residues: CASSIQLAGGLEGVSTDTQYF. CDR3 nucleotide sequence: TGTGCCAGCAGCATCCAACTAGCGGGAGGGCTCGAGGGGGTTAGCACAGATACGCAGTATTTT. The full variable domain, completed using reference TRBV13 and TRBJ2-3, is AAGVIQSPRHLIKEKRETATLKCYPIPRHDTVYWYQQGPGQDPQFLISFYEKMQSDKGSIPDRFSAQQFSDYHSELNMSSLELGDSALYFCASSIQLAGGLEGVSTDTQYFGPGTRLTVL.

This clone showed up just a few times. The rearrangement uses TRBV4-1 and TRBJ2-7, with TRBD1 matching over 7 bases. The V gene's germline CDR1 is MGHRA and CDR2 YSYEKL. CDR3 length: 15 amino acids. V gave up 3 bases and J gave up 3 bases; unmatched junction bases: 8. The CDR3 region has the DNA TGCGCCAGCAGCCAGCAGACAGGGCGAGGCTACGAGCAGTACTTC. Its protein product is CASSQQTGRGYEQYF.

The V and J genes are TRBV2 and TRBJ2-6, with D possibly TRBD1 on 5 matching bases. The CDR3 is made up of 15 amino acids. Germline CDR1 SNHLY, CDR2 FYNNEI. V lost 7 bases and J lost 2, with 12 bases in between. The CDR3 DNA follows: TGTGCCAGCACCGAGCAGGGTACTGGGGCCAACGTCCTGACTTTC. Translating gives CASTEQGTGANVLTF.

The chain recombines TRBV7-2 with TRBJ2-5; D remains unclear. Germline V lookup: CDR1 SGHTA, CDR2 FQGNSA. V was clipped by 3 bases and J by 2 bases, with 7 bases between them. This CDR3 comprises 13 residues. Here the CDR3 DNA reads TGTGCCAGCAGCTTGGGCAGACAAGAGACCCAGTACTTC. Protein product: CASSLGRQETQYF.

This clone was detected only a few times. CDR3 loop: CASSAGVGEGNQPQHF. CDR3 nucleotides: TGTGCCAGCAGCGCAGGAGTAGGGGAGGGCAATCAGCCCCAGCATTTT. This chain connects TRBV5-5 to TRBJ1-5; perhaps TRBD1 as D (5 bases). The germline gives CDR1 SGHKS, CDR2 YYEKEE (reference sequence). The CDR3 has 16 residues. Trimming cost V 4 bases and J 2 bases, with 16 bases left between them.

The rearrangement joins TRBV5-1 to TRBJ2-1; the match to TRBD2 covers 10 bases. The CDR3 loop spans 16 amino acids. The germline gives CDR1 SGHRS, CDR2 YFSETQ. J lost 7 bases, V lost 6 bases, and 13 bases had no gene match. CDR3: CASTKGSSGSSNEQFF. The CDR3 coding sequence is TGCGCCAGCACCAAGGGGTCTAGCGGGAGCTCTAATGAGCAGTTCTTC. The full variable domain, rest sourced from reference TRBV5-1 and TRBJ2-1, is KAGVTQTPRYLIKTRGQQVTLSCSPISGHRSVSWYQQTPGQGLQFLFEYFSETQRNKGNFPGRFSGRQFSNSRSEMNVSTLELGDSALYLCASTKGSSGSSNEQFFGPGTRLTVL.

In the case of this clone: The sample holds other DNA sequences that translate to the same CDR3. The rearrangement joins TRBV3-1 (or the pseudogene TRBV3-2) to TRBJ2-7, with D possibly being TRBD2 (6 bases). The CDR3 contains 14 residues. Looked up from germline, CDR1 is LGHDT and CDR2 is YNNKEL (reference sequence). Deletions cut 1 base from V and 2 bases from J, with 9 bases between. The CDR3 coding sequence is TGTGCCAGCAGCCAAGGGGGCGGGGCCTACGAGCAGTACTTC. Protein sequence: CASSQGGGAYEQYF.

The J gene is TRBJ1-3, the V gene TRBV18; 7 positions agree with TRBD1. V gave up 3 bases and J gave up 1 base; unmatched junction bases: 6. This CDR3 has 16 amino acids. Germline V gives CDR1 KGHSH, CDR2 LQKENI. The CDR3 is CASSPRDSDSGNTIYF. The CDR3 nucleotides are TGTGCCAGCTCACCTAGGGACAGCGATTCTGGAAACACCATATATTTT.

The chain joins TRBV15 to TRBJ1-2, with 10 bases that match TRBD1. With V trimmed by 4 bases and J by 8 bases, 19 bases remained unmatched. The CDR3 runs to 18 residues. Germline loops: CDR1 LNHNV, CDR2 YYDKDF (reference sequence). The CDR3 bases are TGTGCCACCAGCATCATGTCTTTCCGGGACAGGGGATTCCGGGGCTACACCTTC. Its protein is CATSIMSFRDRGFRGYTF.

V usage is TRBV9 and J usage is TRBJ2-7; D may be TRBD1 (5 bases). V was trimmed by 4 bases and J by 1 base, leaving 12 bases between them. CDR1 and CDR2 from the germline V gene are SGDLS and YYNGEE. This CDR3 is built from 14 residues. The CDR3 DNA reads TGTGCCAGCAGCCTCGCCTCAGGGTCCTACGAGCAGTACTTC. Translating gives CASSLASGSYEQYF.